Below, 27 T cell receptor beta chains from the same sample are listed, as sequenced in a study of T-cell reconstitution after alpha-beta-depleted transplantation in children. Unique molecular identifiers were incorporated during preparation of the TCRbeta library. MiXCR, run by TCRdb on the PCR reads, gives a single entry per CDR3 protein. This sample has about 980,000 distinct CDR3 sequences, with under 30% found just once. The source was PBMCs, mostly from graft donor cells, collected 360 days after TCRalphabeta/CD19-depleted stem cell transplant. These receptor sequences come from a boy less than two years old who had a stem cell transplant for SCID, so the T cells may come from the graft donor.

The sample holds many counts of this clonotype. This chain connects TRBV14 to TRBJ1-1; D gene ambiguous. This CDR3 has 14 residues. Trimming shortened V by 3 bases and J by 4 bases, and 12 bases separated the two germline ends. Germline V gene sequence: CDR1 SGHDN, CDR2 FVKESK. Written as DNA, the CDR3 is TGTGCCAGCAGCCAGATAAGGTTGGGCACTGAAGCTTTCTTT. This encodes CASSQIRLGTEAFF.

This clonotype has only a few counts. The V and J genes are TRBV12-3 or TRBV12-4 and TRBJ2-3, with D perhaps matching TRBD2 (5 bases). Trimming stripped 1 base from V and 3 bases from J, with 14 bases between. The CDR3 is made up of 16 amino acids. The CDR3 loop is CASSLGASYGTDTQYF. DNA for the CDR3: TGTGCCAGCAGTTTAGGGGCTAGCTACGGGACAGATACGCAGTATTTT.

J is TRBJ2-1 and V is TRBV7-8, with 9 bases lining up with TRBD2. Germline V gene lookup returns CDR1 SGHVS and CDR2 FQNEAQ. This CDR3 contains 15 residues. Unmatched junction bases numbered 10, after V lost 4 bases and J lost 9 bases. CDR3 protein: CASSSQGWRGGEQFF. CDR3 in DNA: TGTGCCAGCAGCTCCCAGGGGTGGCGGGGGGGTGAGCAGTTCTTC.

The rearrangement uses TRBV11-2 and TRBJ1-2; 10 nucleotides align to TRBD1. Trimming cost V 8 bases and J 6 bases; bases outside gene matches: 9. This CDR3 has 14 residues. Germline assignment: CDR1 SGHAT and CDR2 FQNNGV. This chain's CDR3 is CASLRDRGEHGYTF. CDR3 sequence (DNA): TGTGCCAGCCTCCGGGACAGGGGTGAACATGGCTACACCTTC.

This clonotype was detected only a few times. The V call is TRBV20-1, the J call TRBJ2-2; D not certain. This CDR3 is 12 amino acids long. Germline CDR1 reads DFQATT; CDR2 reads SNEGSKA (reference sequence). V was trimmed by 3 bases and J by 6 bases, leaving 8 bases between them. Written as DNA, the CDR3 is TGCAGTGCTAGCAGGACCCCCGGGGAGCTGTTTTTT. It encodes CSASRTPGELFF.

CDR3 DNA sequence: TGCAGCGTTGGACGACAGAAGGGGGGCAAAAACATTCAGTACTTC. It is translated as CSVGRQKGGKNIQYF. The chain combines TRBV29-1 with TRBJ2-4, with D perhaps given as TRBD1 or TRBD2 (6 bases each). With 4 bases removed from V and 3 bases from J, the gap between germline ends came to 16 bases. The CDR3 totals 15 residues. CDR1 is SQVTM, CDR2 ANQGSEA, per germline.

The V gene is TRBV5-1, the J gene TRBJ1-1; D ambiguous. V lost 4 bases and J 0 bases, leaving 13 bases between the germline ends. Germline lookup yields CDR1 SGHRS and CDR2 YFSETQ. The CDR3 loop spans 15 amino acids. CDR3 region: CASSPTLPMNTEAFF. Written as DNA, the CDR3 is TGCGCCAGCAGCCCCACCCTACCGATGAACACTGAAGCTTTCTTT. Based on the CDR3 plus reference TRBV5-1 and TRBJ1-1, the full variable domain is KAGVTQTPRYLIKTRGQQVTLSCSPISGHRSVSWYQQTPGQGLQFLFEYFSETQRNKGNFPGRFSGRQFSNSRSEMNVSTLELGDSALYLCASSPTLPMNTEAFFGQGTRLTVV.

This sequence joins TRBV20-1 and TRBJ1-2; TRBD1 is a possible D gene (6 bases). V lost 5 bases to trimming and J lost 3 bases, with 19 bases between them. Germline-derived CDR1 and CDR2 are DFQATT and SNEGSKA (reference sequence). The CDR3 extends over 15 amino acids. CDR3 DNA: TGCAGTGCTCCTAAACAGGGCCTTTCGGACTATGGCTACACCTTC. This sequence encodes CSAPKQGLSDYGYTF.

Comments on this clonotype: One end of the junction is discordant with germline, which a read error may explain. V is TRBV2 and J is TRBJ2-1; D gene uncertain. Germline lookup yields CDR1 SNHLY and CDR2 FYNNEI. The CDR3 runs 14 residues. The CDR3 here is CASRPESSYNEEFF. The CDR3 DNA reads TGTGCCAGCCGGCCCGAGAGCTCCTACAATGAGGAGTTCTTC.

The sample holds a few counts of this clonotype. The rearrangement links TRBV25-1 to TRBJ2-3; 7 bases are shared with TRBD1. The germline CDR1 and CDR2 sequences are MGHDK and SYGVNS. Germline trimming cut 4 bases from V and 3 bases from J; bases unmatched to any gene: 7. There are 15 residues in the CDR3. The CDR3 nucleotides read TGTGCCAGCAGTGGGACACAGGGGAAAACAGATACGCAGTATTTT. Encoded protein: CASSGTQGKTDTQYF.

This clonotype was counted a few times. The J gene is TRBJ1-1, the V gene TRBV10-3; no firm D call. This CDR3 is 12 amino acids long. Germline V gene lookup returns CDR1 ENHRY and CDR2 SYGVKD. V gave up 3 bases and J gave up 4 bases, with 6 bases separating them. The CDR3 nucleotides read TGTGCCATCAGTGAACGGTCCACTGAAGCTTTCTTT. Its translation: CAISERSTEAFF.

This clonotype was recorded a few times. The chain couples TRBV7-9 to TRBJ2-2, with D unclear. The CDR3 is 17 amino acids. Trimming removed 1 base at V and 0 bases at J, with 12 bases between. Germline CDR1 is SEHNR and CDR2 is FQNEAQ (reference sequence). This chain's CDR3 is CASSLGQVASNTGELFF. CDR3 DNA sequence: TGTGCCAGCAGCTTAGGTCAGGTCGCCTCGAACACCGGGGAGCTGTTTTTT.

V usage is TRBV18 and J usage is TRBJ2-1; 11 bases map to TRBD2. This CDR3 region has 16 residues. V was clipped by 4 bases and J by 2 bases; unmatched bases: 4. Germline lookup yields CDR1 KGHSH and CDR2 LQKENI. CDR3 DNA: TGTGCCAGCTCACACACTAGCGGGGGCCCCTACAATGAGCAGTTCTTC. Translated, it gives CASSHTSGGPYNEQFF.

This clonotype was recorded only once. The DNA of the CDR3 is TGTGCCAGCAGCTTCCCCGACGGCCCCCCAAAGACCCAGTACTTC. Translation: CASSFPDGPPKTQYF. The genes are TRBV5-4 and TRBJ2-5; D is unclear. The CDR3 loop spans 15 amino acids. V lost 2 bases, J lost 6 bases, and 17 bases lay in between. Germline CDR1 SGHNT, CDR2 YYREEE (reference sequence).

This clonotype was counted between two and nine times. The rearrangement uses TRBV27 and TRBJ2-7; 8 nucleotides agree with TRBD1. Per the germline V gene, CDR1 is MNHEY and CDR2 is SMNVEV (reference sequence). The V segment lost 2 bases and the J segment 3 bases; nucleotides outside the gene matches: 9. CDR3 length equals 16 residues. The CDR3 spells CASSLRPGTGGYEQYF. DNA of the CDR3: TGTGCCAGCAGTTTAAGGCCCGGGACAGGTGGCTACGAGCAGTACTTC.

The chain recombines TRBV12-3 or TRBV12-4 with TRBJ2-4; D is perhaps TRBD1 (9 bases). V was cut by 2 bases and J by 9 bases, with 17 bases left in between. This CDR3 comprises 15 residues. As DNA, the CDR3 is TGTGCCAGCAGTTTAAGCGGGGGACAGGGAAGCATTCAGTACTTC. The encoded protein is CASSLSGGQGSIQYF.

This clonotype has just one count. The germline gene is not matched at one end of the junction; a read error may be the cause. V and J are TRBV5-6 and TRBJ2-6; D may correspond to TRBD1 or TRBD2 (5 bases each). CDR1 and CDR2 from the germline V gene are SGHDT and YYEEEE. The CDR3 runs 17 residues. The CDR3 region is CASSLDQGTSRANVLTF. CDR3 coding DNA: TGTGCCAGCAGCTTGGATCAAGGGACCTCTCGGGCCAACGTCCTGACTTTC.

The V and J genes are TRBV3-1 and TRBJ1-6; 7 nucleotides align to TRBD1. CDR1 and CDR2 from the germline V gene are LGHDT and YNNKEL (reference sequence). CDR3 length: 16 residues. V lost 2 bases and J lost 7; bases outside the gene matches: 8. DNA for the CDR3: TGTGCCAGCAGCCAAACAACCGGGACAGTGAATTCACCCCTCCACTTT. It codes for CASSQTTGTVNSPLHF.

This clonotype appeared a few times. The CDR3 sequence: CASSQEEDRERELFF. The CDR3 DNA sequence: TGCGCCAGCAGCCAAGAAGAGGACAGGGAACGGGAGCTGTTTTTT. The rearrangement joins TRBV4-1 to TRBJ2-2, with 8 bases lining up with TRBD1. The V gene end was trimmed by 0 bases and the J gene end by 9 bases; junction bases not matched to a gene: 6. Germline V gene lookup returns CDR1 MGHRA and CDR2 YSYEKL. This CDR3 comprises 15 residues.

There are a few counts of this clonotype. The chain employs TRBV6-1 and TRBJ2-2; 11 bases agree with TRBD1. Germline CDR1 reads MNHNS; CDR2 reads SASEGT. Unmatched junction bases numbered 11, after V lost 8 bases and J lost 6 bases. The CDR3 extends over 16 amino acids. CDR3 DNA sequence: TGTGCCAGCTCTGCACTAGGACAGGGGGCGGCCGGGGAGCTGTTTTTT. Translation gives CASSALGQGAAGELFF.

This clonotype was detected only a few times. The CDR3 loop reads CASSAKPSGNTIYF. As DNA, the CDR3 is TGTGCCAGCAGCGCCAAACCCTCTGGAAACACCATATATTTT. The chain uses TRBV7-2 and TRBJ1-3; no clear D gene. The CDR3 runs 14 residues. Germline CDR1 is SGHTA and CDR2 is FQGNSA. Trimming pared 5 bases from V and 0 bases from J, leaving 8 bases between.

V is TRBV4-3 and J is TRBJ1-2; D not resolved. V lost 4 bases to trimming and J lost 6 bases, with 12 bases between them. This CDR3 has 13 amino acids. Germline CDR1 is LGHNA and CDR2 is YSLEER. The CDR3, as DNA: TGCGCCAGCAGCCCAACAGAGGGTAATGGCTACACCTTC. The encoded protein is CASSPTEGNGYTF.

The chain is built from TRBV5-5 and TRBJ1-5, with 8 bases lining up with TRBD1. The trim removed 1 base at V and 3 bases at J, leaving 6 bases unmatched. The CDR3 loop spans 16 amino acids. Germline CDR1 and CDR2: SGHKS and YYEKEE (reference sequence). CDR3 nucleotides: TGTGCCAGCAGCTTGACCGGGACAGGTGCCAATCAGCCCCAGCATTTT. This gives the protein CASSLTGTGANQPQHF.

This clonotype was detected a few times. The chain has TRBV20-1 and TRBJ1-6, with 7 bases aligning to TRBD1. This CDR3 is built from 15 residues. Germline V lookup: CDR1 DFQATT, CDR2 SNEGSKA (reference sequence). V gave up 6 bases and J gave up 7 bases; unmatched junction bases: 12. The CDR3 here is CSAGQVQTPNSPLHF. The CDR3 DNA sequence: TGCAGTGCAGGACAGGTTCAAACCCCCAATTCACCCCTCCACTTT.

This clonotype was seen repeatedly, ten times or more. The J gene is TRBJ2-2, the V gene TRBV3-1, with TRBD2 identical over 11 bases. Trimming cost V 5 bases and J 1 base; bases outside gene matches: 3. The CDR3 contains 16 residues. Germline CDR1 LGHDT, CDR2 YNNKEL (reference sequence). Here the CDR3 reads CASSNLAGGNTGELFF. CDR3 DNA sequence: TGTGCCAGCAGCAATCTAGCGGGGGGGAACACCGGGGAGCTGTTTTTT.

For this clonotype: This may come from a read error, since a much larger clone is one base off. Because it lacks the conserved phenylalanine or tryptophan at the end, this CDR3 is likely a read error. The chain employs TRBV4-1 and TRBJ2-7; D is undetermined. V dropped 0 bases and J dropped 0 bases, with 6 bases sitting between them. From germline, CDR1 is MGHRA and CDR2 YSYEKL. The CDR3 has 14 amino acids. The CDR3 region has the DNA TGCGCCAGCAGCCAAGAGCCGGGCTCCTACGAGCAGTACCTC. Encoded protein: CASSQEPGSYEQYL.

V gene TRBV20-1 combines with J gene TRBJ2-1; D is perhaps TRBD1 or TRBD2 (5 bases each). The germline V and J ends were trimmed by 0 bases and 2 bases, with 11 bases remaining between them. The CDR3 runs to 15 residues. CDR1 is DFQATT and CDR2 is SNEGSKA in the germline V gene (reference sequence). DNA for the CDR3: TGCAGTGCTAGAGATCGGGGCAGGGCCTACAATGAGCAGTTCTTC. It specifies CSARDRGRAYNEQFF.